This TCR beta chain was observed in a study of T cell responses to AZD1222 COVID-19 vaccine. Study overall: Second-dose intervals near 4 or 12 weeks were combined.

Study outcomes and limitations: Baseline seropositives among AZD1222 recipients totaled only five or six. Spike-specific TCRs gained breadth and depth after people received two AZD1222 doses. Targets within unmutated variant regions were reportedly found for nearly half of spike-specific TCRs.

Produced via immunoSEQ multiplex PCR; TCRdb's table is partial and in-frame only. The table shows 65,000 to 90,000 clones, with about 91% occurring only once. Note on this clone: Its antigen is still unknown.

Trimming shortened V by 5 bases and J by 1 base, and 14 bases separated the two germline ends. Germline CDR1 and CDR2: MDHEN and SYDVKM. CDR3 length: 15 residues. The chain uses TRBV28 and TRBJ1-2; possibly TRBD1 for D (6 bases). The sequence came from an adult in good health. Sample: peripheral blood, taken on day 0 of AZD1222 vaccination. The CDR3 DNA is TGTGCCAGCAGTCCCATGAGGGGGGTTAACTATGGCTACACCTTC. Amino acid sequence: CASSPMRGVNYGYTF.